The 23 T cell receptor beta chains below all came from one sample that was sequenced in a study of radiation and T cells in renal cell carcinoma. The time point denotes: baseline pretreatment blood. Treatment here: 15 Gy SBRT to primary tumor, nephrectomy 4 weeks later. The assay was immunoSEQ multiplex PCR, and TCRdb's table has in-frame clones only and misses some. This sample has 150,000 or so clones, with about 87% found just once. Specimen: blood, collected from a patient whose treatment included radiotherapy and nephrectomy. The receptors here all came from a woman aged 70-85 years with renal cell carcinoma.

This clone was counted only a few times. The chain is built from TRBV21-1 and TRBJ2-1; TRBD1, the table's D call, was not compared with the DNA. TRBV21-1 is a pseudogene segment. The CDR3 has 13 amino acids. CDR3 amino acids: CASTRTVYNEQFF. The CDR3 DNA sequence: TGTGCCAGCACCCGGACAGTTTACAATGAGCAGTTCTTC.

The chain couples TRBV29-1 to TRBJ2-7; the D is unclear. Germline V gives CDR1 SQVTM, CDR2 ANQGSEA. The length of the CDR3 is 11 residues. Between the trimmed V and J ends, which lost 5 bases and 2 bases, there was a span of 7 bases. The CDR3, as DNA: TGCAGCGTTAAGGGTCCCTACGAGCAGTACTTC. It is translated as CSVKGPYEQYF.

In nucleotides, the CDR3 is TGTGCCAGCAAGGAGGGGACTAACACAGATACGCAGTATTTT. This codes for CASKEGTNTDTQYF. V is TRBV5-8 and J is TRBJ2-3; 7 nucleotides agree with TRBD2. CDR1 SGHTS and CDR2 YDEGEE come from the germline V gene. CDR3 length: 14 amino acids. V was clipped by 6 bases and J by 2 bases; unmatched bases: 6.

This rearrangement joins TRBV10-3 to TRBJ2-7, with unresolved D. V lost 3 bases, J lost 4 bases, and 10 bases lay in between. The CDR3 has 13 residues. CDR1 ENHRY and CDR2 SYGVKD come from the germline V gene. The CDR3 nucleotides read TGTGCCATCAGTGACATGGTGGGGTACGAGCAGTACTTC. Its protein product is CAISDMVGYEQYF.

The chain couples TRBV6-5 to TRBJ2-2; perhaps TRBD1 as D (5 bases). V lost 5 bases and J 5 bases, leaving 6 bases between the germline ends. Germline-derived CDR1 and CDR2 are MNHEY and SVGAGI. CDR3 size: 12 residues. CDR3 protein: CASSRGTGELFF. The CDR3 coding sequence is TGTGCCAGCAGTAGGGGAACCGGGGAGCTGTTTTTT.

This CDR3 reads CAWSVRGRAGELFF. DNA of the CDR3: TGTGCCTGGAGTGTTAGGGGGCGAGCCGGGGAGCTGTTTTTT. This chain joins TRBV30 and TRBJ2-2, with 7 bases matching TRBD1. The CDR3 extends over 14 amino acids. Trimming at V came to 0 bases and at J to 6 bases, leaving 4 bases not matched to a gene. In germline, CDR1 is GTSNPN, CDR2 SVGIG (reference sequence). The full variable domain, its missing parts supplied by reference TRBV30 and TRBJ2-2, is SQTIHQWPATLVQPVGSPLSLECTVEGTSNPNLYWYRQAAGRGLQLLFYSVGIGQISSEVPQNLSASRPQDRQFILSSKKLLLSDSGFYLCAWSVRGRAGELFFGEGSRLTVL.

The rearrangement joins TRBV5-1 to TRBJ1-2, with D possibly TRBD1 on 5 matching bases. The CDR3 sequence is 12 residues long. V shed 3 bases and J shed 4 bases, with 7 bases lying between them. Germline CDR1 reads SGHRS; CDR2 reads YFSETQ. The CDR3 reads CASSSGIYGYTF. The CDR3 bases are TGCGCCAGCAGCTCAGGGATCTATGGCTACACCTTC.

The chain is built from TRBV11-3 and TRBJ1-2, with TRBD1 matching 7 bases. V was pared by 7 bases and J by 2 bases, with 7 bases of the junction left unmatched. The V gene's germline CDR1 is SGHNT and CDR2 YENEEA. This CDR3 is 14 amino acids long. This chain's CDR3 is CASIIRTGNYGYTF. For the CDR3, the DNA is TGTGCCAGCATCATTAGGACAGGCAACTATGGCTACACCTTC.

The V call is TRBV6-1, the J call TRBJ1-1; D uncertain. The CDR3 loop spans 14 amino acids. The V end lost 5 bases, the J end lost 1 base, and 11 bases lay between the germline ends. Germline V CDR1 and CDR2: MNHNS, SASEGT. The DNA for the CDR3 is TGTGCCAGCAGTTTTGGGAGTGCGAACACTGAAGCTTTCTTT. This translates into CASSFGSANTEAFF.

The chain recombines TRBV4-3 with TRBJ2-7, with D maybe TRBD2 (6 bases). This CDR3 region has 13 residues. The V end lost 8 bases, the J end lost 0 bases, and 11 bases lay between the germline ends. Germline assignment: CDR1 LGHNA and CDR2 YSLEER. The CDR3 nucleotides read TGCGCCAGCGCGCGGGGACTCTCCTACGAGCAGTACTTC. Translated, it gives CASARGLSYEQYF.

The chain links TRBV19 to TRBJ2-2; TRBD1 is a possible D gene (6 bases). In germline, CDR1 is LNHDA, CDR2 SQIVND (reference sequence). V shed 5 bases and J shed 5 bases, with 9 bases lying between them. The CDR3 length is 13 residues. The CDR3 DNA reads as TGTGCCAGTAGTGTAGGGGGTACCGGGGAGCTGTTTTTT. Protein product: CASSVGGTGELFF.

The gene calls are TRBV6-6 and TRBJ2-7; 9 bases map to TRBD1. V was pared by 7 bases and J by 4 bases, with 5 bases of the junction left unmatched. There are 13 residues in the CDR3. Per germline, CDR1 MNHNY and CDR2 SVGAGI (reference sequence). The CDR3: CASNIGTGYEQYF. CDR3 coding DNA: TGTGCCAGCAATATCGGGACAGGGTACGAGCAGTACTTC.

The CDR3 sequence is CASSLLGGRAQPQHF. The CDR3, as DNA: TGTGCCAGCAGCTTGCTGGGGGGACGTGCTCAGCCCCAGCATTTT. The chain is built from TRBV5-8 and TRBJ1-5; weak D call: TRBD1 (5 bases). The CDR3 spans 15 residues. Germline V lookup: CDR1 SGHTS, CDR2 YDEGEE. V was pared by 1 base and J by 6 bases, with 14 bases between.

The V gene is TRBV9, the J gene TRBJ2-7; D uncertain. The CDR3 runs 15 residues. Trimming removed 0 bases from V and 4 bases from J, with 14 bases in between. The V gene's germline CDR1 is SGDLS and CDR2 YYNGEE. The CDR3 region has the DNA TGTGCCAGCAGCGTAGGCGTCCCGAATTTTTACGAGCAGTACTTC. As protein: CASSVGVPNFYEQYF. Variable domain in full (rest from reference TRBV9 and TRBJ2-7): DSGVTQTPKHLITATGQRVTLRCSPRSGDLSVYWYQQSLDQGLQFLIQYYNGEERAKGNILERFSAQQFPDLHSELNLSSLELGDSALYFCASSVGVPNFYEQYFGPGTRLTVT.

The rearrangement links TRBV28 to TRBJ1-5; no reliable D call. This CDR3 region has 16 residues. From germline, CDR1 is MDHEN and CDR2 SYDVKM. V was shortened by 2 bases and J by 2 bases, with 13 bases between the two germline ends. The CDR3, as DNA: TGTGCCAGCAGTTTACCCGCTTCAGGACGCAATCAGCCCCAGCATTTT. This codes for CASSLPASGRNQPQHF. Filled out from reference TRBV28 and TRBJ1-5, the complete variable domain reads DVKVTQSSRYLVKRTGEKVFLECVQDMDHENMFWYRQDPGLGLRLIYFSYDVKMKEKGDIPEGYSVSREKKERFSLILESASTNQTSMYLCASSLPASGRNQPQHFGDGTRLSIL.

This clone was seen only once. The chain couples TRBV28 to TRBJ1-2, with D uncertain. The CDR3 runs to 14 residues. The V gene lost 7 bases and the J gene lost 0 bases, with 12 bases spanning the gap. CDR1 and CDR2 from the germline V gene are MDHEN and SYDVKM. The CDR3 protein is CASKAGSTNYGYTF. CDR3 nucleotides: TGTGCCAGCAAGGCCGGGAGTACTAACTATGGCTACACCTTC.

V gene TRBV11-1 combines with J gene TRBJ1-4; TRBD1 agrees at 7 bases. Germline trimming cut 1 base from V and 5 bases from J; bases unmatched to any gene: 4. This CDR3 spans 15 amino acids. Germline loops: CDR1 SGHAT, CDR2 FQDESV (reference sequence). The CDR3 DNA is TGTGCCAGCAGCTTAGGGGGACAGAACAATGAAAAACTGTTTTTT. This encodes CASSLGGQNNEKLFF.

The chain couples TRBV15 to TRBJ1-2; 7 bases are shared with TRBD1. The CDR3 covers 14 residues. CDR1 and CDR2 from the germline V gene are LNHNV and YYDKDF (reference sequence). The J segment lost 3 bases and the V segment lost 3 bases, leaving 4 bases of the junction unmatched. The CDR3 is CATSRTGLDYGYTF. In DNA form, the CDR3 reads TGTGCCACCAGCAGGACAGGGCTCGACTATGGCTACACCTTC.

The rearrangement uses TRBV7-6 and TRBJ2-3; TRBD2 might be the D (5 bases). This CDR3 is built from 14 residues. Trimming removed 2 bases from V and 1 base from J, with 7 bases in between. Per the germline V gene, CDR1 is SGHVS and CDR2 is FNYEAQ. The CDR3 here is CASSLRAGTDTQYF. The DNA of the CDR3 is TGTGCCAGCAGCTTAAGAGCGGGCACAGATACGCAGTATTTT.

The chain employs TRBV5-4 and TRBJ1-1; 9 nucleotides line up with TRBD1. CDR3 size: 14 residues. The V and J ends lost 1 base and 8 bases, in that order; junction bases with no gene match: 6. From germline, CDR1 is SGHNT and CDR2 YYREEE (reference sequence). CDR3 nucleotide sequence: TGTGCCAGCAGCTTGCCTACAGGGGGCCCCGAAGCTTTCTTT. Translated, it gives CASSLPTGGPEAFF.

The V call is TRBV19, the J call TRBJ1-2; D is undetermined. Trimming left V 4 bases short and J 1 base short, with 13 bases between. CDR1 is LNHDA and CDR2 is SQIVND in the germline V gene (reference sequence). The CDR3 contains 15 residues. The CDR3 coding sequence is TGTGCCAGTAGTAGTCCCTCTGACAATAACTATGGCTACACCTTC. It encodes CASSSPSDNNYGYTF.

CDR3 amino acids: CASSHIWGNTGELFF. The DNA of the CDR3 is TGTGCCAGCAGCCATATCTGGGGAAACACCGGGGAGCTGTTTTTT. This chain joins TRBV14 and TRBJ2-2; D remains ambiguous. V was cut by 3 bases and J by 2 bases, with 10 bases left in between. The CDR3 has 15 amino acids. Germline values: CDR1 SGHDN, CDR2 FVKESK. Combining the CDR3 with reference TRBV14 and TRBJ2-2 gives the whole variable domain EAGVTQFPSHSVIEKGQTVTLRCDPISGHDNLYWYRRVMGKEIKFLLHFVKESKQDESGMPNNRFLAERTGGTYSTLKVQPAELEDSGVYFCASSHIWGNTGELFFGEGSRLTVL.

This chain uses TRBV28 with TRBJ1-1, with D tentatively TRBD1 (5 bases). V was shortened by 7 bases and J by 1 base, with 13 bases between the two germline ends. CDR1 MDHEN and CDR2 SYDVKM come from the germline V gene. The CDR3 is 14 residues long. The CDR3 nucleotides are TGTGCCAGCACCGCAGGGCCTTGGAACACTGAAGCTTTCTTT. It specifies CASTAGPWNTEAFF.